The 16 T cell receptor beta chains in this list originate from one sample, sequenced in a study of shared clonotypes between healthy human individuals. CD45RO-negative, CCR7-selected cells formed the naive CD8 fraction, which excluded terminally differentiated effector memory CD45RA+ cells. Assay: immunoSEQ multiplex PCR; the TCRdb copy retains only in-frame clones and omits some. The repertoire holds roughly 770,000 clones, with about 97% as singletons. Sequenced sample: naive CD8+ T cells sorted from blood. These receptor sequences come from a man between 25 and 39 years old in good health.

The chain combines TRBV6-5 with TRBJ2-7; D may be TRBD1 (6 bases). Germline V lookup: CDR1 MNHEY, CDR2 SVGAGI. CDR3 size: 15 residues. Trimming left V 6 bases short and J 2 bases short, with 17 bases between. The CDR3: CASSHQTGLPYEQYF. Here the CDR3 DNA reads TGTGCCAGCAGCCACCAGACAGGCCTCCCCTACGAGCAGTACTTC.

This chain connects TRBV12-5 to TRBJ2-5; 10 positions agree with TRBD1. Germline assignment: CDR1 LGHNT and CDR2 FRNRAP. Trimming cost V 4 bases and J 5 bases; bases outside gene matches: 7. The CDR3 is made up of 15 amino acids. CDR3 loop: CASGSSGTGEETQYF. CDR3 coding DNA: TGTGCTAGTGGTTCTTCCGGGACAGGGGAGGAGACCCAGTACTTC.

The rearrangement uses TRBV18 and TRBJ1-5; D not resolved. Germline V gene lookup returns CDR1 KGHSH and CDR2 LQKENI. CDR3 length: 17 amino acids. The V gene lost 3 bases and the J gene lost 1 base, with 16 bases spanning the gap. CDR3 residues: CASSPGSVMLSNQPQHF. The CDR3 bases are TGTGCCAGCTCACCGGGATCCGTTATGTTGAGCAATCAGCCCCAGCATTTT.

Here the CDR3 DNA reads TGTGCCAGCAGACCGGACGGAGCCTACGAGCAGTACTTC. Protein sequence: CASRPDGAYEQYF. The chain is built from TRBV14 and TRBJ2-7; D gene uncertain. This CDR3 spans 13 amino acids. V lost 6 bases, J lost 2 bases, and 11 bases lay in between. Looked up from germline, CDR1 is SGHDN and CDR2 is FVKESK.

In its sample, this clone was seen a few times. This chain links TRBV9 with TRBJ1-5; D is perhaps TRBD1 (6 bases). The germline gives CDR1 SGDLS, CDR2 YYNGEE. CDR3 size: 14 residues. Trimming left V 4 bases short and J 8 bases short, with 16 bases between. CDR3 coding DNA: TGTGCCAGCAGCCCGCGGGGGGGCGTTGAGCCCCAGCATTTT. The encoded protein is CASSPRGGVEPQHF.

This clone occurred once. The chain employs TRBV19 and TRBJ2-3; D is uncertain. Germline V gene lookup returns CDR1 LNHDA and CDR2 SQIVND (reference sequence). The CDR3 sequence is 14 residues long. V was cut by 6 bases and J by 0 bases, with 10 bases left in between. The CDR3 loop is CASRSVGSTDTQYF. For the CDR3, the DNA is TGTGCCAGTAGGAGTGTTGGTAGCACAGATACGCAGTATTTT.

The chain has TRBV7-9 and TRBJ2-3, with 10 bases lining up with TRBD2. CDR1 and CDR2 (germline): SEHNR, FQNEAQ (reference sequence). This CDR3 contains 14 residues. The ends lost 5 bases at V and 7 bases at J; junction bases unmatched: 6. CDR3 in DNA: TGTGCCAGCAGCCTTCAGCGGGAGGGCCATACGCAGTATTTT. This translates into CASSLQREGHTQYF.

This chain connects TRBV29-1 to TRBJ1-2; 7 bases map to TRBD1. The germline V gene encodes CDR1 SQVTM and CDR2 ANQGSEA. The CDR3 is 15 amino acids. J was trimmed by 0 bases and V by 1 base; bases with no gene match: 5. CDR3 nucleotides: TGCAGCGTTGAAGGATACAGGGGCGCTAACTATGGCTACACCTTC. Translated: CSVEGYRGANYGYTF.

This clone has just one count. The V call is TRBV2, the J call TRBJ2-7; D not certain. CDR3 length: 13 residues. V was shortened by 1 base and J by 2 bases, with 6 bases between the two germline ends. CDR1 SNHLY and CDR2 FYNNEI come from the germline V gene. CDR3 loop: CASSEEPTYEQYF. The CDR3 region has the DNA TGTGCCAGCAGTGAAGAACCGACCTACGAGCAGTACTTC. Full variable domain (rest looked up from reference TRBV2 and TRBJ2-7): EPEVTQTPSHQVTQMGQEVILRCVPISNHLYFYWYRQILGQKVEFLVSFYNNEISEKSEIFDDQFSVERPDGSNFTLKIRSTKLEDSAMYFCASSEEPTYEQYFGPGTRLTVT.

In nucleotides, the CDR3 is TGTGCCAGCAGCTTAAACGGCTGGGAGGAGACAATCAAAAACATTCAGTACTTC. Its protein is CASSLNGWEETIKNIQYF. The chain uses TRBV11-2 and TRBJ2-4; weak D call: TRBD2 (6 bases). The V end was cut by 2 bases, the J end by 3 bases, with 20 bases between. CDR3 size: 18 residues. CDR1 and CDR2 from the germline V gene are SGHAT and FQNNGV.

This clone was detected once. J is TRBJ2-1 and V is TRBV28, with no clear D. Germline V gene sequence: CDR1 MDHEN, CDR2 SYDVKM. The V end was cut by 6 bases, the J end by 0 bases, with 12 bases between. This CDR3 is 15 amino acids long. In DNA form, the CDR3 reads TGTGCCAGCAGGATGCTAGATAGCTCCTACAATGAGCAGTTCTTC. This translates into CASRMLDSSYNEQFF. The whole variable domain, filled in from reference TRBV28 and TRBJ2-1, reads DVKVTQSSRYLVKRTGEKVFLECVQDMDHENMFWYRQDPGLGLRLIYFSYDVKMKEKGDIPEGYSVSREKKERFSLILESASTNQTSMYLCASRMLDSSYNEQFFGPGTRLTVL.

This chain joins TRBV6-1 and TRBJ2-7, with TRBD1 matching 8 bases. Germline V gene lookup returns CDR1 MNHNS and CDR2 SASEGT. The CDR3 contains 15 residues. Trimming cost V 4 bases and J 0 bases; bases outside gene matches: 5. The CDR3 here is CASSVWTGSSYEQYF. The CDR3 DNA reads TGTGCCAGCAGTGTCTGGACAGGGTCCTCCTACGAGCAGTACTTC.

The gene calls are TRBV5-4 and TRBJ2-5, with D possibly matching TRBD2 (7 bases). V lost 4 bases and J lost 4, with 14 bases in between. The CDR3 covers 14 residues. The germline V gene has CDR1 SGHNT and CDR2 YYREEE (reference sequence). The CDR3 region is CASSPEGGGETQYF. CDR3 in DNA: TGTGCCAGCAGCCCCGAGGGGGGGGGAGAGACCCAGTACTTC.

For this clone: Distinct nucleotide sequences in the sample also encode this CDR3. V is TRBV19 and J is TRBJ1-5; D is unclear. V lost 1 base and J lost 4, with 8 bases in between. CDR1 is LNHDA and CDR2 is SQIVND in the germline V gene (reference sequence). The CDR3 spans 14 residues. CDR3 region: CASSIGLGNQPQHF. CDR3 DNA: TGTGCCAGTAGTATAGGTTTGGGAAATCAGCCCCAGCATTTT.

This chain connects TRBV30 to TRBJ2-1, with 12 bases fitting TRBD2. This CDR3 comprises 16 residues. V was clipped by 3 bases and J by 2 bases; unmatched bases: 5. The germline gives CDR1 GTSNPN, CDR2 SVGIG (reference sequence). The CDR3 is CAWRIRTSGTYNEQFF. The CDR3 DNA reads TGTGCCTGGAGAATACGGACTAGCGGGACCTACAATGAGCAGTTCTTC.

This chain connects TRBV15 to TRBJ2-3, with TRBD1 matching 8 bases. Germline V lookup: CDR1 LNHNV, CDR2 YYDKDF (reference sequence). This CDR3 has 15 residues. V lost 6 bases and J lost 0; bases outside the gene matches: 5. The CDR3 spells CATRRTGTSTDTQYF. In DNA form, the CDR3 reads TGTGCCACCAGGCGGACAGGGACTAGCACAGATACGCAGTATTTT.